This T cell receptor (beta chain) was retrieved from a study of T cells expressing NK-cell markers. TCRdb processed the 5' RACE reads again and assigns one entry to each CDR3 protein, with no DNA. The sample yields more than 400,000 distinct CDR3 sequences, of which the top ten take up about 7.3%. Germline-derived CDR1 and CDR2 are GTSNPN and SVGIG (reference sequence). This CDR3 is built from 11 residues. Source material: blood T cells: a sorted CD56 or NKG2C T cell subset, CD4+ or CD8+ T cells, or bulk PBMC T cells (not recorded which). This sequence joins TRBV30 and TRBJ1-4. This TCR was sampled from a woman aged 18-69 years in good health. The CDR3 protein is CAWGPNEKLFF.